This TCR beta chain originates from a study of OX40 agonist ivuxolimab in advanced cancers. Turning to the study itself: Averaging around 60 years in age, with a range of roughly 23 to 85, the cohort was 82.7% male.

Assay used: immunoSEQ multiplex PCR; TCRdb lists only in-frame clones, some missing. The sample records about 20,000 clones, approximately 87% being singletons. To note about this clone: Relative to the germline gene, one junction end is altered; a read error may explain this.

Germline V lookup: CDR1 SEHNR, CDR2 FQNEAQ (reference sequence). The CDR3 length is 17 residues. The J gene is TRBJ1-6, the V gene TRBV7-9; D may be TRBD1 (6 bases). The receptor comes from an adult with an advanced solid tumor such as melanoma, head and neck, liver or kidney cancer. The material was CD4+ or CD8+ T cells sorted from blood, obtained in a trial of the OX40 agonist ivuxolimab. In DNA, the CDR3 is TGTACCAGCAGCTCCCACGAAGGGCAGGGGTCGGCCTCACCCCCCCACTTT. It encodes CTSSSHEGQGSASPPHF.